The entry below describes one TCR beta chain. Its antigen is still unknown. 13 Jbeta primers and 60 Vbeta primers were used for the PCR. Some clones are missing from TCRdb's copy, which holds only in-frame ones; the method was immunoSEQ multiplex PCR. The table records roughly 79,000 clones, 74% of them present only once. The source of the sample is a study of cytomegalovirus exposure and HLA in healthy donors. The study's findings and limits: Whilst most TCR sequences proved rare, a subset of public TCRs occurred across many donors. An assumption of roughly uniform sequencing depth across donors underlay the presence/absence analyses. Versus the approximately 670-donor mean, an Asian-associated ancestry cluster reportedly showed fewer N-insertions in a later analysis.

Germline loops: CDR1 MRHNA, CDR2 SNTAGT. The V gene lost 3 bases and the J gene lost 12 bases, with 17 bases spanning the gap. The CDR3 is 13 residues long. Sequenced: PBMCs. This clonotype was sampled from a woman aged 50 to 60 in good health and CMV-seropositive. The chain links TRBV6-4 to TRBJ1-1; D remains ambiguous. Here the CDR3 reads CASSEGLMADSFF. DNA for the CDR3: TGTGCCAGCAGTGAAGGTCTGATGGCGGATTCTTTCTTT.